The rows below give T cell receptor beta chains drawn from one sample of a study of blood T cell repertoires in COVID-19. Assay used: immunoSEQ multiplex PCR; TCRdb lists only in-frame clones, some missing. The table has 310,000 or so clones, approximately 88% seen once; the top ten hold 5.5% to 7%. The sample was PBMCs or T cells enriched from blood (not recorded which). The receptors here all came from a woman aged 40-49 years who had recovered from COVID-19. Both conserved end residues are part of each CDR3. The D gene is left open where the match is weak. Size values are once, few and many counts, or a class for expanded clones, and some rows have none.

CDR3 DNA: TGTGCCAGCAACCGACTAGCCCTCGGCACAGATACGCAGTATTTT
CDR3 protein: CASNRLALGTDTQYF
J gene: TRBJ2-3
V gene: TRBV2
clone size: .
D gene: TRBD2

CDR3 DNA: TGTGCCAGCAACCCAGGCTCTGGGGCCAACGTCCTGACTTTC
CDR3 protein: CASNPGSGANVLTF
J gene: TRBJ2-6
V gene: TRBV28
clone size: .
D gene: .

CDR3 DNA: TGTGCCAGCAGGAATTGGGGGGGAACTGAAAAACTGTTTTTT
CDR3 protein: CASRNWGGTEKLFF
J gene: TRBJ1-4
V gene: TRBV2
clone size: .
D gene: .

CDR3 DNA: TGCGCCAGCAGCCAAGTTAGGCAGGGTCGGGAAAAACTGTTTTTT
CDR3 protein: CASSQVRQGREKLFF
J gene: TRBJ1-4
V gene: TRBV4-3
clone size: .
D gene: .

CDR3 DNA: TGTGCCAGCAGCGTCACTAGCTCCTACAATGAGCAGTTCTTC
CDR3 protein: CASSVTSSYNEQFF
J gene: TRBJ2-1
V gene: TRBV9
clone size: .
D gene: .

CDR3 DNA: TGTGCCAGCAGCTCCGGGACTTCATTCTACGAGCAGTACTTC
CDR3 protein: CASSSGTSFYEQYF
J gene: TRBJ2-7
V gene: TRBV7-6
clone size: .
D gene: .

CDR3 DNA: TGTGCCAGCAGTGCACCCGGGACAGAATCCTACGAGCAGTACTTC
CDR3 protein: CASSAPGTESYEQYF
J gene: TRBJ2-7
V gene: TRBV7-9
clone size: .
D gene: TRBD1

CDR3 DNA: TGTGCCAGCAGCAGCCAAAAAGGGGAGGAAGGTTACGAGCAGTACTTC
CDR3 protein: CASSSQKGEEGYEQYF
J gene: TRBJ2-7
V gene: TRBV5-4
clone size: .
D gene: .

CDR3 DNA: TGTGCCAGCAGTTTAGGGGCCATCTCTTCAGGCTACACCTTC
CDR3 protein: CASSLGAISSGYTF
J gene: TRBJ1-2
V gene: TRBV28
clone size: .
D gene: .

CDR3 DNA: TGTGCCAGCAGCGCGACTAGCGGGAGGTACAATGAGCAGTTCTTC
CDR3 protein: CASSATSGRYNEQFF
J gene: TRBJ2-1
V gene: TRBV9
clone size: .
D gene: TRBD2

CDR3 DNA: TGTGCCAGCTCCACGGGGGATACGCAGTATTTT
CDR3 protein: CASSTGDTQYF
J gene: TRBJ2-3
V gene: TRBV6-6
clone size: once
D gene: .

CDR3 DNA: TGTGCCAGCGTTCCAAGGGGTAGGGGGCGTCAAGAGACCCAGTACTTC
CDR3 protein: CASVPRGRGRQETQYF
J gene: TRBJ2-5
V gene: TRBV7-9
clone size: few
D gene: TRBD1

CDR3 DNA: TGTGCCAGCAGCCAACAAGACTTGACAGGGCGGGACACAGATACGCAGTATTTT
CDR3 protein: CASSQQDLTGRDTDTQYF
J gene: TRBJ2-3
V gene: TRBV3-1/TRBV3-2
clone size: .
D gene: .

CDR3 DNA: TGTGCCAGCAGCCACACTAGGGACAGGTGGGCTGAAGCTTTCTTT
CDR3 protein: CASSHTRDRWAEAFF
J gene: TRBJ1-1
V gene: TRBV3-1/TRBV3-2
clone size: .
D gene: TRBD1

CDR3 DNA: TGTGCCATCAGTGAGTCTACGTACCAGTCGAACTATGGCTACACCTTC
CDR3 protein: CAISESTYQSNYGYTF
J gene: TRBJ1-2
V gene: TRBV10-3
clone size: .
D gene: .

CDR3 DNA: TGTGCCAGCTCACCTGGGCCCAATCAGCCCCAGCATTTT
CDR3 protein: CASSPGPNQPQHF
J gene: TRBJ1-5
V gene: TRBV18
clone size: .
D gene: .

CDR3 DNA: TGTGCCAGCAGCCCAACGAGCCGGCGGAGAGAGACCCAGTACTTC
CDR3 protein: CASSPTSRRRETQYF
J gene: TRBJ2-5
V gene: TRBV28
clone size: .
D gene: .

CDR3 DNA: TGTGCCAGCAGCCAGGGACTAGCGGGAGAGGAGCAGTACTTC
CDR3 protein: CASSQGLAGEEQYF
J gene: TRBJ2-7
V gene: TRBV7-9
clone size: once
D gene: TRBD2

CDR3 DNA: TGTGCCAGCAGCGAAAAGCGCGGGAGGTTGGACGAGCAGTACTTC
CDR3 protein: CASSEKRGRLDEQYF
J gene: TRBJ2-7
V gene: TRBV7-2
clone size: .
D gene: TRBD2

CDR3 DNA: TGTGCCAGTAGTCAGGGGGATACGCAGTATTTT
CDR3 protein: CASSQGDTQYF
J gene: TRBJ2-3
V gene: TRBV19
clone size: .
D gene: .

CDR3 DNA: TGTGCCAGCAGTTACGTGCGGGGGGAGACCCAGTACTTC
CDR3 protein: CASSYVRGETQYF
J gene: TRBJ2-5
V gene: TRBV6-2/TRBV6-3
clone size: few
D gene: TRBD2

CDR3 DNA: TGTGCCAGCAGCTTAGGTGGGGCTACTGGAAACACCATATATTTT
CDR3 protein: CASSLGGATGNTIYF
J gene: TRBJ1-3
V gene: TRBV7-9
clone size: .
D gene: .